This TCR beta chain originates from a study of cytomegalovirus exposure and HLA in healthy donors. Across the whole study: Ancestry clustering placed 81% of around 400 genotyped donors in the Caucasian-associated cluster.

A note on this clone: Its matching antigen is unknown.

A multiplex PCR was run with 60 Vbeta primers and 13 Jbeta primers. Some clones are missing from TCRdb's copy, which holds only in-frame ones; the method was immunoSEQ multiplex PCR. The profile shows 250,000 to 350,000 clones, 80% of them singletons. CDR3 size: 13 residues. The ends were cut back, 1 base at V and 3 bases at J, with 6 bases in the middle. CDR1 SGHNT and CDR2 YYREEE come from the germline V gene (reference sequence). General observations from the study: Per a later analysis, under 20,000 TCR beta sequences showed association with HLA alleles at 0.05 false discovery rate. The authors judged a highly shared variant cluster likely a sequencing artifact.

The sequence came from a girl aged 2 to 10 in good health and CMV-seronegative. The J gene is TRBJ2-3, the V gene TRBV5-4, with TRBD1 as a possible D gene (6 bases). Sequencing input: PBMCs. The CDR3 reads CASSLQGTDTQYF. The CDR3 DNA sequence: TGTGCCAGCAGCTTGCAGGGGACAGATACGCAGTATTTT.